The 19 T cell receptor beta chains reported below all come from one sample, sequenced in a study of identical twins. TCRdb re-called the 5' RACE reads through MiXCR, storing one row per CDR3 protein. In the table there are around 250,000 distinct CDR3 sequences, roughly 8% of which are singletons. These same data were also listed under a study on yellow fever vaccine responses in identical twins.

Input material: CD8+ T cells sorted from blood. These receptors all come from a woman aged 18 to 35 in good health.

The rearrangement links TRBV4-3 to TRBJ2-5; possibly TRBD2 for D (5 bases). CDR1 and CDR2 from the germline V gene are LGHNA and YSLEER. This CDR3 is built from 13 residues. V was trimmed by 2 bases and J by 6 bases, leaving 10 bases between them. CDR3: CASSQITGKTQYF. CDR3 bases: TGCGCCAGCAGCCAAATAACCGGGAAGACCCAGTACTTC.

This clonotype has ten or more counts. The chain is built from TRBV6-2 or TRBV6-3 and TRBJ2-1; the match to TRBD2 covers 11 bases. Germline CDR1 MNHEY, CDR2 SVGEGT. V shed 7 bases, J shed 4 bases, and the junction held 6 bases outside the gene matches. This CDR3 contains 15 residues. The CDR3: CASTKTSGGYNEQFF. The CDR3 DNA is TGTGCCAGCACAAAAACTAGCGGGGGATACAATGAGCAGTTCTTC.

The CDR3 here is CASNDPSSGSVNEQFF. CDR3 in DNA: TGTGCCAGCAACGACCCCTCTAGCGGGAGTGTCAATGAGCAGTTCTTC. J is TRBJ2-1 and V is TRBV12-3 or TRBV12-4; 10 bases map to TRBD2. The CDR3 contains 16 residues. V was pared by 7 bases and J by 6 bases, with 12 bases of the junction left unmatched.

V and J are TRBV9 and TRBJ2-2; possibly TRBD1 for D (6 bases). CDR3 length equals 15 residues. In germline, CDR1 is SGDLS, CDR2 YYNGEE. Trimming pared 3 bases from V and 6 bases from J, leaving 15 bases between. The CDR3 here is CASSGVVGAAGELFF. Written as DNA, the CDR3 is TGTGCCAGCAGCGGTGTCGTGGGGGCAGCCGGGGAGCTGTTTTTT.

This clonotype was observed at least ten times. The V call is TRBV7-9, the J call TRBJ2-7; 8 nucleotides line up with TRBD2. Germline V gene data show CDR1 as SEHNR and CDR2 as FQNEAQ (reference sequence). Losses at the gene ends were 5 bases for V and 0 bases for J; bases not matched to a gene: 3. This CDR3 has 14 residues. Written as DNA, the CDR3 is TGTGCCAGCAGCCCCGGGACTAGCTCCTACGAGCAGTACTTC. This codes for CASSPGTSSYEQYF.

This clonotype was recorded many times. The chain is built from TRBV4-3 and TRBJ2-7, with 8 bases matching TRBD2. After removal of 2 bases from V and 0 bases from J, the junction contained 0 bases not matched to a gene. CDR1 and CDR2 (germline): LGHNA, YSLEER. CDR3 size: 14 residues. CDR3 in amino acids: CASSQTSGSYEQYF. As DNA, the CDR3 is TGCGCCAGCAGCCAAACTAGCGGCTCCTACGAGCAGTACTTC.

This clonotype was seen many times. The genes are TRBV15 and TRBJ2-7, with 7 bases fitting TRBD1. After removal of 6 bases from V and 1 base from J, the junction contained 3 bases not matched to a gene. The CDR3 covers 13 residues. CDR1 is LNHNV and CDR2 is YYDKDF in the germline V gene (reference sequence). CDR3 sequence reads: CATRPGQSYEQYF. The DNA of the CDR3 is TGTGCCACCAGGCCGGGACAGTCCTACGAGCAGTACTTC.

The CDR3 sequence: CAWSSNQPQHF. CDR3 DNA: TGTGCCTGGAGCTCGAATCAGCCCCAGCATTTT. The chain carries TRBV30 and TRBJ1-5; D remains ambiguous. CDR1 and CDR2 (germline): GTSNPN, SVGIG (reference sequence). Trimming removed 3 bases at V and 4 bases at J, with 4 bases between. CDR3 length: 11 amino acids.

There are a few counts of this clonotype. The DNA for the CDR3 is TGCGCCAGCAGTGAGTCAAGGTTCGGGACTAGCAAGGAGACCCAGTACTTC. Encoded protein: CASSESRFGTSKETQYF. The chain joins TRBV10-2 to TRBJ2-5; 9 nucleotides match TRBD2. J was trimmed by 5 bases and V by 0 bases; bases with no gene match: 10. In germline, CDR1 is WSHSY, CDR2 SAAADI. This CDR3 spans 17 amino acids.

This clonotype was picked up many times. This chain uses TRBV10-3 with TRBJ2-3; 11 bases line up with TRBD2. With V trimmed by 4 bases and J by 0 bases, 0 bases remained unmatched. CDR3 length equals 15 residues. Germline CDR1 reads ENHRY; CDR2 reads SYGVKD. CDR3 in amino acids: CAISGTSGSTDTQYF. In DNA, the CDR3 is TGTGCCATCAGTGGGACTAGCGGGAGCACAGATACGCAGTATTTT.

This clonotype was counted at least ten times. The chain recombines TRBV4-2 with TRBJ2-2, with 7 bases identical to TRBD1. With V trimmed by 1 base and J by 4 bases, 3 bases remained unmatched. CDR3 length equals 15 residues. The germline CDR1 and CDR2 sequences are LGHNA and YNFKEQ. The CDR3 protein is CASSQGQGFTGELFF. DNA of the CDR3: TGTGCCAGCAGCCAAGGACAGGGTTTCACCGGGGAGCTGTTTTTT.

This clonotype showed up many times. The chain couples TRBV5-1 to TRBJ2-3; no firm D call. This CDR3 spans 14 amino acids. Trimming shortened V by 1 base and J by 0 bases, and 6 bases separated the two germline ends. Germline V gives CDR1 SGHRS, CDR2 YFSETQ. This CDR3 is CASSLYTSTDTQYF. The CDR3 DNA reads TGCGCCAGCAGCTTGTACACGAGCACAGATACGCAGTATTTT.

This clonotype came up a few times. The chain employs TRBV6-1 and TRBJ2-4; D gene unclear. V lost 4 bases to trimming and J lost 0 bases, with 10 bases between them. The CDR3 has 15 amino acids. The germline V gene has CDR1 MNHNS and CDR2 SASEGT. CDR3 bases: TGTGCCAGCAGTGCCCCCCGGTCAGCCAAAAACATTCAGTACTTC. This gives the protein CASSAPRSAKNIQYF.

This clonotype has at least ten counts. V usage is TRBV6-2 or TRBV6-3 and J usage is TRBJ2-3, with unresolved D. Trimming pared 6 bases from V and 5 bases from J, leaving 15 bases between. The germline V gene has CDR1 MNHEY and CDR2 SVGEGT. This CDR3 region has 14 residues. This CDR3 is CASRKFAVGDTQYF. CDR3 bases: TGTGCCAGCAGGAAATTCGCAGTGGGAGATACGCAGTATTTT.

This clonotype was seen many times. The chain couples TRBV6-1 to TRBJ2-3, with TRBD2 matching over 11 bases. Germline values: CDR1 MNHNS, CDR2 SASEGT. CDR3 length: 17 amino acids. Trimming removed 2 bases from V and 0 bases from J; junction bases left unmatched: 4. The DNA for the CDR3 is TGTGCCAGCAGTGAAATGGGACTAGCGGACAGCACAGATACGCAGTATTTT. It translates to CASSEMGLADSTDTQYF.

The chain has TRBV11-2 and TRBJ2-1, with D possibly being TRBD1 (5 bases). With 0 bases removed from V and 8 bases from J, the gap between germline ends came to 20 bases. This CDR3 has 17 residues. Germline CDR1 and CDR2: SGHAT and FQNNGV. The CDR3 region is CASSLDRWGGVAYEQFF. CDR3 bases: TGTGCCAGCAGCTTAGATCGTTGGGGCGGTGTGGCTTATGAGCAGTTCTTC.

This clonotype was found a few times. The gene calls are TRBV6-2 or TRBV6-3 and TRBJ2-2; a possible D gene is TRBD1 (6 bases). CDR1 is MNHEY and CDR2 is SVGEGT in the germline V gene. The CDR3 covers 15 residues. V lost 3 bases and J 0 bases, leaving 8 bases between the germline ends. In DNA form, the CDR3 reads TGTGCCAGCAGTTATCGACAGGCGAACACCGGGGAGCTGTTTTTT. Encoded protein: CASSYRQANTGELFF.

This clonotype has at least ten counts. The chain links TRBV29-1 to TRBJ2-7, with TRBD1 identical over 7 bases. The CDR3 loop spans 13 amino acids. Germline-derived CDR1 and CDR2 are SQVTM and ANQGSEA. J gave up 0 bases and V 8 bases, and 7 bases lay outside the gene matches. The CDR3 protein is CSTRTGSSYEQYF. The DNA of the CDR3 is TGCAGCACGAGGACAGGCAGCTCCTACGAGCAGTACTTC.

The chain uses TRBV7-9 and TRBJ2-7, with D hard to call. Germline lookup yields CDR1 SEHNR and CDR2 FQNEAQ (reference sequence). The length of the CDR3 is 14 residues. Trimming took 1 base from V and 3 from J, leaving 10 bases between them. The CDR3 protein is CASSLGAGLYEQYF. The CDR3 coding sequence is TGTGCCAGCAGCTTAGGGGCTGGCCTCTACGAGCAGTACTTC.